The 14 T cell receptor beta chains reported below all come from one sample, sequenced in a study of naive and memory T cell subsets. Two oligonucleotides, mixed equimolar, formed the beta constant-region primer covering TRBC1 and TRBC2. TCRdb passed the UMI-ligation and nested PCR reads through MiXCR, listing each CDR3 protein once. The sample holds tens of thousands of distinct CDR3 sequences, more than 10% seen once. The specimen was effector memory CD4+ T cells from blood. Subset defined: effector memory, CD45RA- CD27-. These receptors were obtained from a human donor in good health.

This clonotype appeared a few times. This rearrangement joins TRBV7-2 to TRBJ2-1; 9 positions match TRBD2. Looked up from germline, CDR1 is SGHTA and CDR2 is FQGNSA. With V trimmed by 6 bases and J by 5 bases, 11 bases remained unmatched. This CDR3 is 16 amino acids long. The CDR3 spells CASRTYGTSFDNEQFF. The CDR3 DNA follows: TGTGCCAGCAGGACCTACGGGACTAGCTTCGACAATGAGCAGTTCTTC. The full variable domain, its missing parts supplied by reference TRBV7-2 and TRBJ2-1, is GAGVSQSPSNKVTEKGKDVELRCDPISGHTALYWYRQSLGQGLEFLIYFQGNSAPDKSGLPSDRFSAERTGGSVSTLTIQRTQQEDSAVYLCASRTYGTSFDNEQFFGPGTRLTVL.

The chain is built from TRBV29-1 and TRBJ2-7, with TRBD1 identical over 9 bases. Germline V lookup: CDR1 SQVTM, CDR2 ANQGSEA. CDR3 length: 13 amino acids. Here the CDR3 DNA reads TGCAGTTTTCTCCCGGGACAGGGCTACGAGCAGTACTTC. It is translated as CSFLPGQGYEQYF.

The chain joins TRBV4-1 to TRBJ1-3; D is uncertain. Trimming removed 5 bases at V and 2 bases at J, with 4 bases between. Germline V gene lookup returns CDR1 MGHRA and CDR2 YSYEKL. The CDR3 covers 12 residues. In DNA, the CDR3 is TGCGCCAGCAGCATGACTGGAAACACCATATATTTT. Its protein is CASSMTGNTIYF.

This clonotype was recorded a few times. The rearrangement uses TRBV9 and TRBJ1-1; D unresolved. This CDR3 comprises 17 residues. The V gene's germline CDR1 is SGDLS and CDR2 YYNGEE. V was clipped by 4 bases and J by 2 bases, with 21 bases between them. The CDR3 loop reads CASSSRLGGDTNTEAFF. CDR3 bases: TGTGCCAGCAGCTCAAGGTTGGGTGGCGACACTAACACTGAAGCTTTCTTT. The full variable domain, its missing parts supplied by reference TRBV9 and TRBJ1-1, is DSGVTQTPKHLITATGQRVTLRCSPRSGDLSVYWYQQSLDQGLQFLIQYYNGEERAKGNILERFSAQQFPDLHSELNLSSLELGDSALYFCASSSRLGGDTNTEAFFGQGTRLTVV.

This chain links TRBV5-1 with TRBJ2-5, with 12 bases fitting TRBD2. J lost 5 bases, V lost 0 bases, and 5 bases had no gene match. Germline assignment: CDR1 SGHRS and CDR2 YFSETQ. CDR3 length: 16 amino acids. The CDR3 sequence is CASSLASLAGGETQYF. In nucleotides, the CDR3 is TGCGCCAGCAGCTTGGCCTCCCTAGCGGGAGGGGAGACCCAGTACTTC.

This clonotype was seen ten or more times. This chain uses TRBV20-1 with TRBJ2-1, with 9 bases fitting TRBD2. V was pared by 6 bases and J by 7 bases, with 10 bases of the junction left unmatched. The germline gives CDR1 DFQATT, CDR2 SNEGSKA (reference sequence). The CDR3 is 14 residues long. The CDR3 spells CSAQSAGGSNEQFF. The CDR3, as DNA: TGCAGTGCCCAATCAGCGGGAGGATCAAATGAGCAGTTCTTC.

V is TRBV15 and J is TRBJ1-2; D is unclear. The CDR3 has 15 residues. V was trimmed by 0 bases and J by 4 bases, leaving 12 bases between them. Looked up from germline, CDR1 is LNHNV and CDR2 is YYDKDF (reference sequence). CDR3 sequence (DNA): TGTGCCACCAGCAGAGATTTAGGATCCCTCTATGGCTACACCTTC. The encoded protein is CATSRDLGSLYGYTF.

The chain joins TRBV5-1 to TRBJ2-7, with 7 bases that match TRBD2. The CDR3 contains 18 residues. Per the germline V gene, CDR1 is SGHRS and CDR2 is YFSETQ. The ends lost 0 bases at V and 3 bases at J; junction bases unmatched: 15. The CDR3 nucleotides are TGCGCCAGCAGCTTGGCCTCTCTCTCGGCTAGCGGTAACTACGAGCAGTACTTC. Translated: CASSLASLSASGNYEQYF.

A word on this clonotype: A much larger clonotype is one base distant, so this may be a read error. The CDR3 loop reads CSAGDYVGRNEQFF. The CDR3, as DNA: TGCAGTGCTGGGGACTATGTCGGCCGCAATGAGCAGTTCTTC. This chain joins TRBV20-1 and TRBJ2-1; 7 nucleotides line up with TRBD2. Trimming at V came to 5 bases and at J to 6 bases, leaving 10 bases not matched to a gene. Germline-derived CDR1 and CDR2 are DFQATT and SNEGSKA (reference sequence). CDR3 length equals 14 residues.

This clonotype came up a few times. The chain has TRBV28 and TRBJ2-5; 10 nucleotides align to TRBD2. This CDR3 contains 14 residues. J was trimmed by 3 bases and V by 2 bases; bases with no gene match: 0. Germline V gives CDR1 MDHEN, CDR2 SYDVKM. The CDR3 DNA reads as TGTGCCAGCAGTTTACTAGCGGGAGAAGAGACCCAGTACTTC. Protein product: CASSLLAGEETQYF.

This clonotype was counted ten times or more. The V and J genes are TRBV9 and TRBJ2-1, with 7 bases identical to TRBD2. This CDR3 contains 16 residues. The V gene end was trimmed by 1 base and the J gene end by 0 bases; junction bases not matched to a gene: 4. Germline CDR1 SGDLS, CDR2 YYNGEE. The CDR3 DNA reads as TGTGCCAGCAGCGTATCCAGCGGGACCTCCTACAATGAGCAGTTCTTC. This encodes CASSVSSGTSYNEQFF.

This clonotype came up a few times. V and J are TRBV5-1 and TRBJ2-7; TRBD2 might be the D (5 bases). From germline, CDR1 is SGHRS and CDR2 YFSETQ. The CDR3 covers 14 residues. The ends were cut back, 7 bases at V and 2 bases at J, with 16 bases in the middle. DNA of the CDR3: TGCGCCAGCTCCCCGGGATTGACGCCCTACGAGCAGTACTTC. Translated: CASSPGLTPYEQYF.

The chain uses TRBV6-2 or TRBV6-3 and TRBJ2-2; D uncertain. V was shortened by 5 bases and J by 6 bases, with 10 bases between the two germline ends. Germline V gene data show CDR1 as MNHEY and CDR2 as SVGEGT. This CDR3 contains 13 residues. CDR3 in amino acids: CASSQVGPGELFF. CDR3 sequence (DNA): TGTGCCAGCAGTCAGGTTGGGCCCGGGGAGCTGTTTTTT.

This clonotype has more than one count but fewer than ten. The chain has TRBV2 and TRBJ2-1; D is possibly TRBD1 or TRBD2 (5 bases each). This CDR3 contains 14 residues. Trimming took off 7 bases at V and 5 bases at J, with 15 bases between the two ends. Germline assignment: CDR1 SNHLY and CDR2 FYNNEI. The CDR3 sequence: CASTGTVAHNEQFF. CDR3 coding DNA: TGTGCCAGCACTGGGACGGTAGCGCACAATGAGCAGTTCTTC.